The clone carrying this TCR beta chain appeared a few times. This sample stems from a study of blood T cell repertoires in COVID-19. Overall study context: T cells, B-cell-depleted T cells, or PBMCs supplied cDNA or gDNA.

Original processing notes: Estimated nucleated cell counts came from reference gene primer amplification. Some clones are missing from TCRdb's copy, which holds only in-frame ones; the method was immunoSEQ multiplex PCR. The V and J calls and the clone size are those of that table, but D and trimming were determined from the DNA. The sample lists 210,000 or so clones; roughly 80% were seen once. The CDR3 runs 11 residues. Trimming shortened V by 5 bases and J by 4 bases, and 6 bases separated the two germline ends. Germline CDR1 and CDR2: DFQATT and SNEGSKA (reference sequence). The sequence was obtained from a human donor in a cohort sampled during active COVID-19. This chain connects TRBV20-1 to TRBJ2-1; tentative D call: TRBD2 (5 bases). Sequences were obtained from peripheral blood. This CDR3 reads CSAGSYNEQFF. Here the CDR3 DNA reads TGCAGTGCTGGGAGTTACAATGAGCAGTTCTTC.